This TCR beta chain was obtained from a study of blood T cells in healthy people across ages. Comment on this clonotype: Its antigen is still unknown.

Findings of the study overall: Diversity figures based on one million T cells were deemed too low.

Per the germline V gene, CDR1 is SGHTA and CDR2 is FQGNSA. This CDR3 contains 16 residues. J was trimmed by 5 bases and V by 5 bases; bases with no gene match: 7. Together with a sample-barcoded 5' primer, a J-beta primer mix was included in a second PCR lasting roughly 7 to 11 cycles. Carrying 12 random nucleotides, a template-switch adaptor labeled each individual cDNA molecule. A single record per CDR3 protein comes from TCRdb applying MiXCR to the 5' RACE reads. Among 1.2 million to 1.5 million distinct CDR3 sequences listed, 45% to 70% were seen once. The TCR comes from a man between 18 and 29 years old in good health. The chain uses TRBV7-2 and TRBJ1-5; 12 bases fit TRBD1. Sequenced material: blood. CDR3 in amino acids: CASSRRDRGLYQPQHF. The CDR3 bases are TGTGCCAGCAGCCGCAGGGACAGGGGGCTCTATCAGCCCCAGCATTTT.